The 22 T cell receptor gamma chains in this list originate from one sample, sequenced in a study of gamma-delta T cells after stem cell transplantation. TCRdb re-called the RT-PCR reads via CATT. The table lists 1,700 or so gamma-chain clones, 3% to 4% of them singletons. Sequencing was performed on gamma-delta T cells. These receptors all come from a human donor. It is not recorded whose cells these are; they may come from a transplant donor.

A few counts support this clone. Other DNA sequences within the sample encode an identical CDR3. V usage is TRGV9 and J usage is TRGJP. The CDR3 covers 17 residues. CDR1 is GITISATS and CDR2 is ISYDGTV in the germline V gene (reference sequence). V trimming: 2 bases; J trimming: 4 bases; junction bases outside the gene matches: 5. This chain's CDR3 is CALWEASQELGKKIKVF. The CDR3 DNA sequence: TGTGCCTTGTGGGAGGCCTCTCAAGAGTTGGGCAAAAAAATCAAGGTATTT.

This clone is medium-sized within its sample. A read error is possible here, since a much larger clone lies one base away. At the DNA level, this CDR3 is encoded by other sequences in the same sample as well. The chain couples TRGV9 to TRGJP. From germline, CDR1 is GITISATS and CDR2 ISYDGTV (reference sequence). V trimming: 3 bases; J trimming: 4 bases; junction bases outside the gene matches: 3. This CDR3 spans 16 amino acids. In DNA form, the CDR3 reads TGTGCCTTGTGGGAGATACAAGAGTTGGGCAAAAAAATCAAGGTATTT. Encoded protein: CALWEIQELGKKIKVF.

This clone was recorded a few times. Since a much larger clone is just one base distant, this may be a read error. The same CDR3 can be traced to other DNA sequences in this sample. The chain combines TRGV2 with TRGJ1 or TRGJ2. This CDR3 contains 13 residues. The germline V gene encodes CDR1 EGSNGY and CDR2 YDSYNSKV. After removal of 4 bases from V and 7 bases from J, the junction contained 10 bases not matched to a gene. The CDR3 region is CATWDGPRYKKLF. In DNA, the CDR3 is TGTGCCACCTGGGATGGGCCTCGGTATAAGAAACTCTTT.

As regards this clone: A far larger clone is only one base removed, so a read error is likely. This specimen includes other DNA sequences encoding the same CDR3. This chain uses TRGV9 with TRGJP. CDR3 length: 16 residues. The V gene end was trimmed by 5 bases and the J gene end by 10 bases; junction bases not matched to a gene: 11. The germline gives CDR1 GITISATS, CDR2 ISYDGTV (reference sequence). DNA of the CDR3: TGTGCCTTGTGGGCGATAGGAGAATTGGGCAAAAAAATCAAGGTATTT. Its translation is CALWAIGELGKKIKVF.

Of note for this clone: One end of the junction does not line up with germline, which may come from a read error. The chain is built from TRGV9 and TRGJP. Germline V lookup: CDR1 GITISATS, CDR2 ISYDGTV (reference sequence). CDR3 length: 17 residues. Written as DNA, the CDR3 is TGTGCCTTGTGGGAGCCCCGCGGGGAGTTGGGCAAAAAAATAAAGGTATTT. Translation gives CALWEPRGELGKKIKVF.

By sample fraction, this clone is medium-sized. The V gene is TRGV9, the J gene TRGJP. The CDR3 has 20 amino acids. The V segment lost 4 bases and the J segment 9 bases; nucleotides outside the gene matches: 21. Germline CDR1 and CDR2: GITISATS and ISYDGTV (reference sequence). CDR3 protein: CALWDPFTAKGWLGKKIKVF. CDR3 DNA: TGTGCCTTGTGGGACCCCTTCACGGCAAAAGGTTGGTTGGGCAAAAAAATCAAGGTATTT.

The V gene is TRGV3, the J gene TRGJ1 or TRGJ2. The CDR3 totals 15 residues. Trimming took 0 bases from V and 0 from J; bases not matched to a gene: 5. The germline V gene encodes CDR1 VTNTFY and CDR2 YDVSTARD (reference sequence). The CDR3 is CATWDRRRNYYKKLF. Written as DNA, the CDR3 is TGTGCCACCTGGGACAGGCGTAGGAATTATTATAAGAAACTCTTT.

By frequency in the sample, this clone is medium-sized. The CDR3 nucleotides are TGTGCCTTGTGGCTTACCGGCCGGTTGGGCAAAAAAATCAAGGTATTT. Translation: CALWLTGRLGKKIKVF. The V call is TRGV9, the J call TRGJP. Germline loops: CDR1 GITISATS, CDR2 ISYDGTV (reference sequence). Trimming at V came to 6 bases and at J to 9 bases, leaving 11 bases not matched to a gene. The length of the CDR3 is 16 residues.

As concerns this clone: The amino acid sequence in TCRdb belongs to a much larger clone and departs from this DNA's translation at residue 11, likely a sequencing read error; the sequence shown is translated from the DNA. The gene calls are TRGV3 and TRGJ1 or TRGJ2. The CDR3 covers 13 residues. Germline CDR1 reads VTNTFY; CDR2 reads YDVSTARD (reference sequence). CDR3 in DNA: TGTGCCACCTGGGACAGGCTCTATTATAAGAGACTCTTT. Translating gives CATWDRLYYKRLF.

This clone came up a few times. This DNA's translation and the protein TCRdb lists, from a much larger clone, do not match at residue 9, likely due to a read error; the protein shown is translated from the DNA. V usage is TRGV9 and J usage is TRGJP. With 2 bases clipped from V and 9 bases from J, the junction kept 10 bases outside the gene matches. From germline, CDR1 is GITISATS and CDR2 ISYDGTV (reference sequence). The CDR3 is made up of 17 amino acids. The CDR3 DNA reads as TGTGCCTTGTGGGAGGAAACCCGGGGGTTGGGCAAAAAAATCAAGGTATTT. Amino acids: CALWEETRGLGKKIKVF.

This clone was seen a handful of times. The TCRdb protein, from a much larger clone, departs from this DNA's translation at residue 10, likely by read error; the protein shown derives from the DNA. This sequence joins TRGV8 and TRGJP2. Germline V gives CDR1 VENAVY, CDR2 YDSYNSRV. The CDR3 consists of 14 residues. The CDR3 bases are TGTGCCACCTGGGATATTAATAGTGATCGGATCAAGACGTTT. It encodes CATWDINSDRIKTF.

Notes on this clone: This may come from a read error, since a much larger clone is one base off. V usage is TRGV4 and J usage is TRGJ1 or TRGJ2. The CDR3 contains 10 residues. The V gene end was trimmed by 2 bases and the J gene end by 12 bases; junction bases not matched to a gene: 4. Germline V gene sequence: CDR1 EGSTGY, CDR2 YDSYTSSV. The CDR3 DNA reads TGTGCCACCTGGGATGTGGCGAAACTCTTT. This translates into CATWDVAKLF.

Sample share makes this clone large. Distinct nucleotide sequences in the sample also encode this CDR3. The V and J genes are TRGV9 and TRGJP. CDR3 length equals 15 residues. Germline V lookup: CDR1 GITISATS, CDR2 ISYDGTV (reference sequence). V shed 6 bases, J shed 8 bases, and the junction held 7 bases outside the gene matches. CDR3 in DNA: TGTGCCTTGTGGACCGCTAAGTTGGGCAAAAAAATCAAGGTATTT. Its translation is CALWTAKLGKKIKVF.

Regarding this clone: For this DNA, TCRdb reports the protein of a much larger clone, which diverges at residue 2, most likely from a read error; the protein presented here is translated directly from the DNA. The chain has TRGV4 and TRGJ1 or TRGJ2. This CDR3 comprises 15 residues. Germline V gene data show CDR1 as EGSTGY and CDR2 as YDSYTSSV. The DNA for the CDR3 is TGTACCCCAACCCAAGAGGTGAAATATTATTATAAGAAACTCTTT. It codes for CTPTQEVKYYYKKLF.

This clone qualifies as medium-sized. Other DNA sequences in this specimen translate into the identical CDR3. The chain couples TRGV9 to TRGJP. Germline V gene sequence: CDR1 GITISATS, CDR2 ISYDGTV (reference sequence). V lost 3 bases, J lost 7 bases, and 3 bases stayed unmatched. The CDR3 runs to 15 residues. CDR3 DNA: TGTGCCTTGTGGGAGACGGAGTTGGGCAAAAAAATCAAGGTATTT. Its translation: CALWETELGKKIKVF.

By share of the sample, this clone is medium-sized. The chain links TRGV4 to TRGJ1 or TRGJ2. CDR1 EGSTGY and CDR2 YDSYTSSV come from the germline V gene. V gave up 4 bases and J gave up 2 bases; unmatched junction bases: 5. The CDR3 is 13 amino acids. In DNA, the CDR3 is TGTGCCACCTGGGAAGCCCATTATTATAAGAAACTCTTT. Protein sequence: CATWEAHYYKKLF.

This clone was observed a few times. This chain uses TRGV9 with TRGJ1 or TRGJ2. Germline CDR1 reads GITISATS; CDR2 reads ISYDGTV (reference sequence). This CDR3 spans 14 amino acids. J was trimmed by 6 bases and V by 1 base; bases with no gene match: 9. CDR3 nucleotide sequence: TGTGCCTTGTGGGAGGTCCCGACCTGTTATAAGAAACTCTTT. Protein product: CALWEVPTCYKKLF.

To note about this clone: A much larger clone lies a single base off, so this may be a read error. The gene calls are TRGV2 and TRGJ1 or TRGJ2. The CDR3 covers 13 residues. Germline lookup yields CDR1 EGSNGY and CDR2 YDSYNSKV. CDR3 amino acids: CATWDPFYYKKLF. As DNA, the CDR3 is TGTGCCACATGGGATCCGTTTTATTATAAGAAACTCTTT.

This clone turned up a few times. This may arise from a read error, as a much more abundant clone is one base away. The J gene is TRGJ1 or TRGJ2, the V gene TRGV3. The CDR3 contains 13 residues. Germline values: CDR1 VTNTFY, CDR2 YDVSTARD (reference sequence). CDR3 sequence (DNA): TGCGCCACCTGGGACGGCCAAGGTTATAAGAAACTCTTT. It translates to CATWDGQGYKKLF.

As regards this clone: A much larger clone lies a single base off, so this may be a read error. Other DNA sequences in this sample translate to the same CDR3. This rearrangement joins TRGV4 to TRGJ1 or TRGJ2. Trimming cost V 0 bases and J 2 bases; bases outside gene matches: 37. This CDR3 comprises 25 residues. Germline values: CDR1 EGSTGY, CDR2 YDSYTSSV. This CDR3 is CATWDGRALGFSSDFTWADYYKKLF. The DNA of the CDR3 is TGTGCCACCTGGGATGGGCGGGCGCTAGGTTTCTCTTCAGATTTTACGTGGGCGGATTATTATAAGAAACTCTTT.

Worth noting for this clone: TCRdb shows a much larger clone's protein in place of this DNA's translation, and the two differ at residue 5, likely through a read error; the protein shown is translated from the DNA. The chain is built from TRGV9 and TRGJ1 or TRGJ2. The V gene's germline CDR1 is GITISATS and CDR2 ISYDGTV (reference sequence). The CDR3 runs 12 residues. The CDR3 loop reads CALWGVHTEKLF. The CDR3, as DNA: TGTGCCTTGTGGGGGGTGCATACTGAGAAACTCTTT.

This clone is deemed medium-sized (0.01 to 0.1%). At the DNA level, this CDR3 is encoded by other sequences in the same sample as well. J is TRGJP and V is TRGV9. V was pared by 2 bases and J by 4 bases, with 2 bases of the junction left unmatched. CDR1 GITISATS and CDR2 ISYDGTV come from the germline V gene (reference sequence). The CDR3 consists of 16 residues. The CDR3 nucleotides are TGTGCCTTGTGGGAGGACCAAGAGTTGGGCAAAAAAATCAAGGTATTT. This gives the protein CALWEDQELGKKIKVF.